The rows below give T cell receptor beta chains drawn from one sample of a study of blood T cell repertoires in COVID-19. Assay used: immunoSEQ multiplex PCR; TCRdb lists only in-frame clones, some missing. The sample yields almost 400,000 clones, roughly 89% seen once. Sequencing was carried out using PBMCs or T cells enriched from blood (not recorded which). Every receptor here comes from a woman in her twenties or thirties who had recovered from COVID-19. The CDR3 runs from the conserved cysteine through the conserved F or W. A D gene is named only where the DNA matches it firmly. A clone size is listed for some rows: how often the clone was seen (once, few, many), or a class if it is expanded.

clone_size,cdr3_length,v_call,j_call,d_call,cdr3_aa,cdr3_nt
-,17,TRBV15,TRBJ1-4,-,CATSSTRQHRLNEKLFF,TGTGCCACCAGCAGTACGAGACAGCATCGCCTTAATGAAAAACTGTTTTTT
-,15,TRBV14,TRBJ2-3,TRBD1,CASSQEGGLTDTQYF,TGTGCCAGCAGCCAAGAAGGGGGCCTCACAGATACGCAGTATTTT
-,15,TRBV7-2,TRBJ2-1,TRBD1,CASSLKGTGGNEQFF,TGTGCCAGCAGCTTGAAAGGGACAGGGGGTAATGAGCAGTTCTTC
-,11,TRBV20-1,TRBJ1-2,-,CSATTLRGYTF,TGCAGTGCGACTACCCTGAGGGGCTACACCTTC
-,16,TRBV18,TRBJ1-5,TRBD1,CASSPRQGDSNQPQHF,TGTGCCAGCTCACCAAGACAGGGGGATAGCAATCAGCCCCAGCATTTT
-,12,TRBV25-1,TRBJ1-2,-,CASSRTPYGYTF,TGTGCCAGCAGTAGGACACCCTATGGCTACACCTTC
once,15,TRBV9,TRBJ2-7,-,CASSVAAGGGLEQYF,TGTGCCAGCAGCGTAGCCGCAGGGGGAGGTCTCGAGCAGTACTTC
-,16,TRBV11-2,TRBJ1-3,-,CASSLVPVSSGNTIYF,TGTGCCAGCAGCTTAGTGCCGGTTAGCTCTGGAAACACCATATATTTT
once,13,TRBV12-3/TRBV12-4,TRBJ1-1,TRBD1,CASRRTGSTEAFF,TGTGCCAGCAGACGGACAGGGTCCACTGAAGCTTTCTTT
-,13,TRBV12-3/TRBV12-4,TRBJ2-2,-,CASGREITGELFF,TGTGCCAGCGGTCGGGAAATTACCGGGGAGCTGTTTTTT
-,14,TRBV3-1/TRBV3-2,TRBJ1-1,-,CASSPSTLPRGAFF,TGTGCCAGCAGCCCTTCGACTCTCCCAAGAGGAGCTTTCTTT
-,15,TRBV7-8,TRBJ1-1,-,CASSKKLGQNTEAFF,TGTGCCAGCAGCAAAAAATTGGGACAGAACACTGAAGCTTTCTTT
-,15,TRBV4-3,TRBJ1-3,TRBD1,CASSLGTASGNTIYF,TGCGCCAGCAGCCTGGGGACAGCCTCTGGAAACACCATATATTTT
-,15,TRBV9,TRBJ1-1,-,CASSVGGGKNTEAFF,TGTGCCAGCAGCGTAGGGGGAGGGAAGAACACTGAAGCTTTCTTT
-,12,TRBV6-2/TRBV6-3,TRBJ2-1,TRBD1,CASSFGTDEQFF,TGTGCCAGCAGTTTCGGGACAGATGAGCAGTTCTTC
-,15,TRBV2,TRBJ2-5,TRBD2,CASNPTSGGGETQYF,TGTGCCAGCAATCCGACTAGCGGGGGTGGGGAGACCCAGTACTTC
-,14,TRBV2,TRBJ2-3,-,CASRGQPITDTQYF,TGTGCCAGCAGGGGGCAGCCGATCACAGATACGCAGTATTTT
-,15,TRBV5-1,TRBJ2-1,TRBD1,CASSSNRQGSNEQFF,TGCGCCAGCAGCTCGAACCGACAGGGTAGCAATGAGCAGTTCTTC
once,17,TRBV7-8,TRBJ2-1,-,CASSYTPGRGVQDEQFF,TGTGCCAGCAGCTATACCCCCGGTAGGGGCGTGCAGGATGAGCAGTTCTTC
few,15,TRBV25-1,TRBJ2-7,-,CASSESHGRTYEQYF,TGTGCCAGCAGTGAAAGCCACGGCAGGACATACGAGCAGTACTTC
-,15,TRBV4-1,TRBJ1-2,TRBD1,CASSQIGQGAFGYTF,TGCGCCAGCAGCCAAATTGGGCAGGGGGCTTTTGGCTACACCTTC
once,16,TRBV18,TRBJ1-2,TRBD1,CASSPPGQGGHYGYTF,TGTGCCAGCTCACCACCGGGACAGGGGGGGCACTATGGCTACACCTTC
-,14,TRBV7-8,TRBJ2-5,-,CASSFGVRQETQYF,TGTGCCAGCAGCTTCGGGGTCAGACAAGAGACCCAGTACTTC
-,13,TRBV3-1/TRBV3-2,TRBJ1-1,TRBD1,CASSQEATGGAFF,TGTGCCAGCAGCCAAGAGGCCACAGGGGGAGCTTTCTTT
-,11,TRBV3-1/TRBV3-2,TRBJ2-7,-,CASSQVSEQYF,TGTGCCAGCAGCCAAGTGAGCGAGCAGTACTTC
-,15,TRBV5-1,TRBJ2-2,TRBD2,CASSLGPSGTGELFF,TGCGCCAGCAGCTTGGGTCCTAGCGGGACCGGGGAGCTGTTTTTT
few,14,TRBV2,TRBJ2-7,-,CASSYGVKYYEQYF,TGTGCCAGCAGCTACGGGGTGAAGTACTACGAGCAGTACTTC
once,15,TRBV5-1,TRBJ2-2,-,CASSLVGAWTGELFF,TGCGCCAGCAGCTTGGTGGGGGCTTGGACCGGGGAGCTGTTTTTT
-,18,TRBV7-2,TRBJ2-1,-,CASSLPRKPSKESNEQFF,TGTGCCAGCAGCTTACCTCGCAAGCCCTCGAAGGAGTCCAATGAGCAGTTCTTC
-,15,TRBV19,TRBJ2-7,TRBD1,CASGRSGTELSEQYF,TGTGCCAGTGGACGATCCGGGACAGAACTATCCGAGCAGTACTTC
-,15,TRBV5-1,TRBJ1-1,-,CASSSWTDLNTEAFF,TGCGCCAGCAGCTCTTGGACAGACTTGAACACTGAAGCTTTCTTT
-,15,TRBV5-4,TRBJ2-5,TRBD2,CASSSAGRAGETQYF,TGTGCCAGCAGCTCAGCGGGACGGGCAGGGGAGACCCAGTACTTC
once,15,TRBV19,TRBJ1-1,-,CASRPGRQWNTEAFF,TGTGCCAGTAGACCGGGGAGGCAGTGGAACACTGAAGCTTTCTTT
-,15,TRBV28,TRBJ2-3,-,CASNKNGAGTDTQYF,TGTGCCAGCAATAAGAATGGGGCCGGAACAGATACGCAGTATTTT
-,16,TRBV19,TRBJ1-5,TRBD1,CASSNRGPSSNQPQHF,TGTGCCAGTAGCAACAGGGGGCCGTCGAGCAATCAGCCCCAGCATTTT
-,15,TRBV23-1,TRBJ1-2,-,CASSHPTAGNYGYTF,TGCGCCAGCAGTCACCCCACTGCAGGGAACTATGGCTACACCTTC
few,18,TRBV3-1/TRBV3-2,TRBJ1-3,-,CASSQSQLSLAEGNTIYF,TGTGCCAGCAGCCAATCCCAACTCTCACTCGCGGAGGGAAACACCATATATTTT
-,19,TRBV20-1,TRBJ2-6,TRBD2,CSASSYPGLAGAGANVLTF,TGCAGTGCTAGTTCGTATCCGGGACTAGCGGGAGCTGGGGCCAACGTCCTGACTTTC
-,14,TRBV18,TRBJ1-6,TRBD1,CASSPKTGYSPLHF,TGTGCCAGCTCACCAAAGACAGGGTACTCACCCCTCCACTTT
-,13,TRBV2,TRBJ2-7,-,CASSPRVSNEQYF,TGTGCCAGCAGTCCGAGGGTGTCGAACGAGCAGTACTTC
once,16,TRBV7-3,TRBJ2-1,-,CASAMGAVRALNEQFF,TGTGCCTCTGCTATGGGAGCGGTTCGGGCCCTAAATGAGCAGTTCTTC
-,16,TRBV7-9,TRBJ2-7,-,CASSLVRRGGNYEQYF,TGTGCCAGCAGCTTAGTGAGGCGGGGTGGGAACTACGAGCAGTACTTC
-,12,TRBV30,TRBJ1-3,-,CASRGPGNTIYF,TGTGCCTCCAGGGGACCTGGAAACACCATATATTTT
-,15,TRBV3-1/TRBV3-2,TRBJ2-7,-,CASSQVAGALYEQYF,TGTGCCAGCAGCCAAGTGGCAGGGGCTCTCTACGAGCAGTACTTC
-,13,TRBV2,TRBJ1-2,-,CASSDRINYGYTF,TGTGCCAGCAGTGACAGGATCAACTATGGCTACACCTTC
medium-sized,13,TRBV25-1,TRBJ1-1,-,CASMGARNTEAFF,TGTGCCAGCATGGGGGCAAGAAACACTGAAGCTTTCTTT
-,13,TRBV27,TRBJ1-2,-,CASSLSLRAGYTF,TGTGCCAGCAGTTTATCGCTACGAGCTGGCTACACCTTC
-,17,TRBV4-1,TRBJ1-1,-,CASSQDRTVEGNPEAFF,TGCGCCAGCAGCCAAGACAGGACAGTCGAGGGAAACCCTGAAGCTTTCTTT
-,13,TRBV29-1,TRBJ1-1,-,CSVCEAMNTEAFF,TGCAGCGTTTGCGAGGCCATGAACACTGAAGCTTTCTTT
-,15,TRBV6-5,TRBJ2-7,TRBD1,CASSFFRDRGHEQYF,TGTGCCAGCAGTTTCTTCCGGGACAGGGGTCACGAGCAGTACTTC
-,15,TRBV15,TRBJ2-3,TRBD2,CATSRRREVTDTQYF,TGTGCCACCAGCAGAAGGCGGGAGGTCACAGATACGCAGTATTTT
-,14,TRBV10-3,TRBJ1-2,TRBD1,CAISTSTGNYGYTF,TGTGCCATCAGCACATCGACAGGGAACTATGGCTACACCTTC
-,15,TRBV18,TRBJ1-5,TRBD1,CASSPPAGQNQPQHF,TGTGCCAGCTCACCCCCGGCGGGACAGAATCAGCCCCAGCATTTT
-,15,TRBV19,TRBJ2-2,TRBD1,CASSIVTGTTGELFF,TGTGCCAGTAGTATTGTGACAGGGACGACCGGGGAGCTGTTTTTT